This T cell receptor (beta chain) was sequenced for a study of control samples from healthy donors and cancer patients. Sequencing was performed with immunoSEQ multiplex PCR; in TCRdb, only in-frame clones are kept and a portion is missing. The sample lists 120,000 or so clones, around 92% seen once, with roughly 0.54% in the top ten. V shed 3 bases, J shed 6 bases, and the junction held 7 bases outside the gene matches. Germline V gives CDR1 SGHNT, CDR2 YYREEE (reference sequence). This CDR3 has 14 residues. What was sequenced was PBMCs. J is TRBJ1-2 and V is TRBV5-4, with 8 bases lining up with TRBD1. This TCR derives from a man older than 75 with head and neck cancer. The CDR3 nucleotides read TGTGCCAGCAGCTCAGGACAGGGAAGGGATGGCTACACCTTC. Its protein is CASSSGQGRDGYTF.